Listed below are T cell receptor beta chains from one sample, sequenced in a study of cytomegalovirus exposure and HLA in healthy donors. The assay was immunoSEQ multiplex PCR, and TCRdb's table has in-frame clones only and misses some. Among around 99,000 clones listed, about 76% were seen once. Source material: PBMCs. All receptors derive from a man between 35 and 55 years old in good health and CMV-seronegative. CDR3s include the opening cysteine and the closing phenylalanine or tryptophan. The D gene is left open where the match is weak. Only part of the rows carry a size: once, few, many, or a class if the clone is expanded.

>TRBJ2-1|.|.|TRBV30
CAYDRVGDEQFF
TGTGCCTACGACAGAGTTGGCGATGAGCAGTTCTTC
>TRBJ1-3|.|.|TRBV7-8
CASSLDRVGNTIYF
TGTGCCAGCAGCTTAGACAGGGTTGGAAACACCATATATTTT
>TRBJ2-3|TRBD1|.|TRBV5-6
CASSMGQGRTDTQYF
TGTGCCAGCAGCATGGGACAGGGTCGCACAGATACGCAGTATTTT
>TRBJ1-1|.|.|TRBV7-9
CASSLARVDTEAFF
TGTGCCAGCAGCTTGGCCAGGGTGGACACTGAAGCTTTCTTT
>TRBJ2-7|.|.|TRBV5-1
CASSEYEGGSYEQYF
TGCGCCAGCAGCGAGTACGAAGGGGGCTCCTACGAGCAGTACTTC
>TRBJ2-2|TRBD1|.|TRBV28
CASSLGTGVRELFF
TGTGCCAGCAGTTTAGGCACAGGGGTCCGGGAGCTGTTTTTT
>TRBJ1-2|TRBD1|once|TRBV19
CASSKGDRSDGYTF
TGTGCCAGTAGTAAAGGGGACAGGAGCGATGGCTACACCTTC
>TRBJ1-2|TRBD1|.|TRBV4-3
CASSQDRGTGVGYTF
TGCGCCAGCAGCCAAGATAGAGGGACAGGGGTGGGCTACACCTTC
>TRBJ2-3|TRBD1|few|TRBV7-9
CASSTGQGAPDTQYF
TGTGCCAGCAGCACTGGACAGGGGGCACCAGATACGCAGTATTTT
>TRBJ2-7|TRBD1|.|TRBV28
CASGVRQGKYEQYF
TGTGCCAGCGGGGTCCGACAGGGAAAGTACGAGCAGTACTTC
>TRBJ2-7|.|.|TRBV5-8
CASSPPGIPEQYF
TGTGCCAGCAGCCCCCCGGGGATTCCCGAGCAGTACTTC
>TRBJ1-2|TRBD1|once|TRBV4-2
CASSQETGVRGDHTF
TGTGCCAGCAGCCAAGAGACAGGGGTTCGTGGTGACCACACCTTC
>TRBJ2-3|TRBD2|.|TRBV7-6
CASSFTIGLAGADTQYF
TGTGCCAGCAGCTTCACGATTGGACTAGCGGGGGCAGATACGCAGTATTTT
>TRBJ2-2|TRBD1|few|TRBV6-5
CASSYGTGGTGELFF
TGTGCCAGCAGTTACGGGACAGGGGGAACCGGGGAGCTGTTTTTT
>TRBJ1-1|.|.|TRBV7-3
CASSLRVEDNTEAFF
TGTGCCAGCAGCTTAAGGGTGGAGGATAACACTGAAGCTTTCTTT
>TRBJ2-3|TRBD1|.|TRBV29-1
CSVEDPRNPTGGFNTQYF
TGCAGCGTTGAAGATCCCCGGAACCCGACAGGGGGCTTTAATACGCAGTATTTT
>TRBJ1-2|.|.|TRBV5-1
CASSLQGGRDGYTF
TGCGCCAGCAGCTTGCAAGGAGGGAGGGATGGCTACACCTTC
>TRBJ1-2|.|.|TRBV6-5
CASGEAYGYTF
TGTGCCAGCGGGGAGGCCTATGGCTACACCTTC
>TRBJ2-5|TRBD2|.|TRBV5-1
CASSSGLAGETQYF
TGCGCCAGCAGCTCCGGACTAGCGGGGGAGACCCAGTACTTC
>TRBJ1-1|.|.|TRBV6-5
CASSPYGQLNTEAFF
TGTGCCAGCAGTCCTTACGGACAGTTGAACACTGAAGCTTTCTTT
>TRBJ1-1|TRBD1|.|TRBV6-5
CASSYLTGGMDTEAFF
TGTGCCAGCAGTTACTTGACAGGGGGGATGGACACTGAAGCTTTCTTT
>TRBJ2-1|TRBD1|.|TRBV11-1
CASNGQGRTYNEQFF
TGTGCCAGCAACGGACAGGGGCGCACCTACAATGAGCAGTTCTTC
>TRBJ2-1|TRBD1|.|TRBV5-6
CASSLVPGQGGNEQFF
TGTGCCAGCAGCTTGGTCCCGGGACAGGGTGGTAATGAGCAGTTCTTC
>TRBJ2-2|.|.|TRBV5-1
CASSLTGTGGELFF
TGCGCCAGCAGCTTGACAGGGACGGGCGGGGAGCTGTTTTTT